Each of the 19 T cell receptor beta chains below was sequenced from the same sample in a study of Graves' ophthalmopathy and Graves' hyperthyroidism. The authors amplified TCR beta CDR3 regions from RNA transcripts. HTBI-primed first-round RT-PCR preceded second-round multiplex PCR. TCRdb fed the multiplex PCR reads into MiXCR, producing one record per CDR3 protein. The table shows about 400,000 distinct CDR3 sequences, with roughly 14% occurring only once. The sequenced material came from peripheral blood. These receptor sequences come from a woman aged 18-29 years with stable Graves' hyperthyroidism.

The rearrangement uses TRBV11-3 and TRBJ1-5, with TRBD1 identical over 10 bases. Germline CDR1 reads SGHNT; CDR2 reads YENEEA. CDR3 length equals 21 residues. Trimming at V came to 1 base and at J to 4 bases, leaving 19 bases not matched to a gene. CDR3 in amino acids: CASSLGDRDRGTSFLNQPQHF. The CDR3 DNA follows: TGTGCCAGCAGCTTAGGGGACCGGGACAGGGGAACGTCATTTCTAAATCAGCCCCAGCATTTT.

This clonotype appeared many times. The chain links TRBV12-5 to TRBJ1-1; D not resolved. CDR1 and CDR2 from the germline V gene are LGHNT and FRNRAP. The V and J ends lost 5 bases and 5 bases respectively, with 9 bases between them. The CDR3 is made up of 12 amino acids. CDR3 sequence reads: CASGRGVTEAFF. The CDR3 region has the DNA TGTGCTAGTGGTCGCGGGGTGACTGAAGCTTTCTTT.

This clonotype was observed at least ten times. The genes are TRBV20-1 and TRBJ1-1; D call uncertain. Germline CDR1 is DFQATT and CDR2 is SNEGSKA (reference sequence). The CDR3 length is 13 residues. Trimming removed 3 bases at V and 1 base at J, with 9 bases between. The CDR3 sequence is CSARTPGNTEAFF. In DNA, the CDR3 is TGCAGTGCTAGGACTCCAGGGAACACTGAAGCTTTCTTT.

V is TRBV7-3 and J is TRBJ2-5; 12 bases map to TRBD1. TRBJ2-7 matches the DNA end more closely, so the J call is doubtful. This CDR3 has 15 amino acids. Germline V gene lookup returns CDR1 SGHTA and CDR2 FQGTGA. For the CDR3, the DNA is TGTGCCAGCAGCTTAGCCGGGACAGGGGGCTTCGAGCAGTACTTC. Translating gives CASSLAGTGGFEQYF.

V is TRBV11-2 and J is TRBJ1-6, with D unclear. CDR1 and CDR2 from the germline V gene are SGHAT and FQNNGV. The length of the CDR3 is 13 residues. V was trimmed by 5 bases and J by 8 bases, leaving 10 bases between them. CDR3 sequence reads: CASSLNRDSPLHF. CDR3 nucleotide sequence: TGTGCCAGCAGCCTAAATCGGGATTCACCCCTCCACTTT. Looking up the rest from reference TRBV11-2 and TRBJ1-6 gives the full variable domain: EAGVAQSPRYKIIEKRQSVAFWCNPISGHATLYWYQQILGQGPKLLIQFQNNGVVDDSQLPKDRFSAERLKGVDSTLKIQPAKLEDSAVYLCASSLNRDSPLHFGNGTRLTVT.

There are many counts of this clonotype. The CDR3 spells CASTPGSSGELFF. CDR3 bases: TGTGCCAGTACCCCCGGTAGTTCCGGGGAGCTGTTTTTT. The rearrangement uses TRBV19 and TRBJ2-2; unclear D gene. Per germline, CDR1 LNHDA and CDR2 SQIVND (reference sequence). Trimming left V 7 bases short and J 6 bases short, with 12 bases between. This CDR3 region has 13 residues. Variable domain in full (rest from reference TRBV19 and TRBJ2-2): DGGITQSPKYLFRKEGQNVTLSCEQNLNHDAMYWYRQDPGQGLRLIYYSQIVNDFQKGDIAEGYSVSREKKESFPLTVTSAQKNPTAFYLCASTPGSSGELFFGEGSRLTVL.

This clonotype was found a few times. The chain carries TRBV10-3 and TRBJ2-5; the D is unclear. The germline V gene encodes CDR1 ENHRY and CDR2 SYGVKD. Trimming stripped 2 bases from V and 2 bases from J, with 9 bases between. The CDR3 spans 14 residues. The CDR3 DNA sequence: TGTGCCATCAGTGAGAACCTGGTACAAGAGACCCAGTACTTC. This codes for CAISENLVQETQYF.

This clonotype turned up a few times. This rearrangement joins TRBV6-1 to TRBJ2-5; TRBD2 matches 9 bases. Trimming took 3 bases from V and 1 from J; bases not matched to a gene: 6. Germline CDR1 reads MNHNS; CDR2 reads SASEGT. The CDR3 contains 16 residues. The DNA of the CDR3 is TGTGCCAGCAGTGATCGCCAACTAGCGGGCCAAGAGACCCAGTACTTC. It encodes CASSDRQLAGQETQYF.

This clonotype was seen many times. This chain links TRBV2 with TRBJ1-2; weak D call: TRBD1 (5 bases). Trimming took 7 bases from V and 2 from J, leaving 8 bases between them. Germline CDR1 SNHLY, CDR2 FYNNEI. The CDR3 sequence is 12 residues long. The CDR3 sequence is CASNPGNYGYTF. DNA for the CDR3: TGTGCCAGCAATCCAGGGAACTATGGCTACACCTTC.

The V gene is TRBV12-3 or TRBV12-4, the J gene TRBJ1-2; D not resolved. Trimming left V 3 bases short and J 6 bases short, with 11 bases between. The CDR3 has 13 residues. The CDR3 region is CASSLSRFHGYTF. The CDR3 bases are TGTGCCAGCAGTTTGTCCAGGTTTCATGGCTACACCTTC.

The sample holds a few counts of this clonotype. The rearrangement links TRBV11-1 to TRBJ2-2; possible D gene TRBD1, 6 bases. V dropped 5 bases and J dropped 0 bases, with 13 bases sitting between them. This CDR3 has 16 amino acids. Germline CDR1 SGHAT, CDR2 FQDESV (reference sequence). CDR3 protein: CASSGWTAANTGELFF. The CDR3, as DNA: TGTGCCAGCAGCGGCTGGACAGCCGCGAACACCGGGGAGCTGTTTTTT.

This clonotype was found many times. The junction departs from the called germline gene at one end, perhaps through a read error. The chain uses TRBV7-9 and TRBJ1-3; D remains ambiguous. This CDR3 is 15 amino acids long. The germline V gene has CDR1 SEHNR and CDR2 FQNEAQ (reference sequence). CDR3 sequence reads: CASSLAGGIAGTIYF. DNA of the CDR3: TGTGCCAGCAGCCTAGCAGGTGGTATTGCGGGCACCATATATTTT.

This clonotype came up a few times. The rearrangement joins TRBV3-1 to TRBJ1-5; a weak D match, TRBD1 (6 bases). In germline, CDR1 is LGHDT, CDR2 YNNKEL (reference sequence). The length of the CDR3 is 15 residues. Trimming shortened V by 4 bases and J by 5 bases, and 15 bases separated the two germline ends. The CDR3 nucleotides are TGTGCCAGCAGCCCAGATACAGGGCCGGATCAGCCCCAGCATTTT. This translates into CASSPDTGPDQPQHF.

This clonotype was observed at least ten times. This rearrangement joins TRBV20-1 to TRBJ1-2; D gene unclear. Germline V gives CDR1 DFQATT, CDR2 SNEGSKA (reference sequence). V dropped 0 bases and J dropped 0 bases, with 20 bases sitting between them. The CDR3 covers 18 residues. CDR3 nucleotides: TGCAGTGCTAGAGATGCAACAGCCTGGAGCGCGGCTAACTATGGCTACACCTTC. It translates to CSARDATAWSAANYGYTF.

This clonotype was detected many times. The chain links TRBV6-2 or TRBV6-3 to TRBJ2-2; D possibly corresponds to TRBD1 (5 bases). Trimming took 5 bases from V and 3 from J, leaving 16 bases between them. Germline V gives CDR1 MNHEY, CDR2 SVGEGT. CDR3 size: 16 residues. CDR3 protein: CASSPTDSYYTGELFF. In nucleotides, the CDR3 is TGTGCCAGCAGTCCTACCGACAGTTACTACACCGGGGAGCTGTTTTTT.

There are many counts of this clonotype. The V and J genes are TRBV12-3 or TRBV12-4 and TRBJ2-7, with D possibly being TRBD1 (5 bases). The CDR3 extends over 14 amino acids. Trimming pared 6 bases from V and 6 bases from J, leaving 18 bases between. In DNA form, the CDR3 reads TGTGCCAGCAGGATCCGGTTAGGGCAGGGCGAGCAGTACTTC. Translating gives CASRIRLGQGEQYF.

This clonotype was picked up many times. V gene TRBV7-2 combines with J gene TRBJ1-2; the D gene is possibly TRBD1 (5 bases). Germline CDR1 is SGHTA and CDR2 is FQGNSA. V was cut by 5 bases and J by 4 bases, with 14 bases left in between. This CDR3 is built from 14 residues. The DNA of the CDR3 is TGTGCCAGCAGCCCTTTTGGGCAGGGCTATGGCTACACCTTC. Translated, it gives CASSPFGQGYGYTF. Using reference TRBV7-2 and TRBJ1-2 for the parts outside the CDR3, the full variable domain is GAGVSQSPSNKVTEKGKDVELRCDPISGHTALYWYRQSLGQGLEFLIYFQGNSAPDKSGLPSDRFSAERTGGSVSTLTIQRTQQEDSAVYLCASSPFGQGYGYTFGSGTRLTVV.

Concerning this clonotype: A much larger clonotype is one base distant, so this may be a read error. Since no conserved phenylalanine or tryptophan closes the CDR3, a read error is the likely cause. V usage is TRBV29-1 and J usage is TRBJ1-2; D ambiguous. CDR3 length equals 13 residues. The ends were cut back, 5 bases at V and 4 bases at J, with 14 bases in the middle. Germline values: CDR1 SQVTM, CDR2 ANQGSEA. The DNA of the CDR3 is TGCAGCGTTATGACCCTTAGGAGCTATGGCTACACCTTA. Amino acid sequence: CSVMTLRSYGYTL.

In its sample, this clonotype was seen many times. J is TRBJ1-5 and V is TRBV20-1; 9 nucleotides agree with TRBD1. This CDR3 has 15 residues. J lost 4 bases, V lost 5 bases, and 9 bases had no gene match. CDR1 and CDR2 (germline): DFQATT, SNEGSKA (reference sequence). CDR3 sequence reads: CSALTGGGVNQPQHF. The CDR3 bases are TGCAGTGCTCTTACAGGGGGCGGCGTAAATCAGCCCCAGCATTTT.